This passage covers 22 T cell receptor beta chains from one sample sequenced in a study of cytomegalovirus exposure and HLA in healthy donors. Amplification used 60 Vbeta primers and 13 Jbeta primers. The repertoire was sequenced with immunoSEQ multiplex PCR; TCRdb's copy has only in-frame clones and lacks some. The sample contains about 80,000 clones, about 80% of which appear only once. The sequencing input was PBMCs. These receptors originate from a man between 45 and 60 years old in good health and CMV-seropositive.

This clone appeared once. The genes are TRBV7-2 and TRBJ2-1; a weak D match, TRBD1 (8 bases). Germline assignment: CDR1 SGHTA and CDR2 FQGNSA. V lost 6 bases and J lost 0, with 15 bases in between. The CDR3 sequence is 16 residues long. CDR3 sequence: CASRQGGARSYNEQFF. The CDR3 bases are TGTGCCAGCAGACAGGGGGGGGCGCGCTCCTACAATGAGCAGTTCTTC.

The rearrangement uses TRBV30 and TRBJ2-7; possibly TRBD2 for D (5 bases). This CDR3 region has 12 residues. Per the germline V gene, CDR1 is GTSNPN and CDR2 is SVGIG (reference sequence). The V end lost 4 bases, the J end lost 5 bases, and 12 bases lay between the germline ends. This CDR3 reads CAWTRDGDEQYF. DNA of the CDR3: TGTGCCTGGACACGGGATGGGGACGAGCAGTACTTC.

This clone has more than one count but fewer than ten. The CDR3 bases are TGTGCCAGCAGCTTGGTGGAGATAAACTTGAACACTGAAGCTTTCTTT. Amino acid sequence: CASSLVEINLNTEAFF. The chain uses TRBV5-6 and TRBJ1-1; D is undetermined. CDR3 size: 16 residues. Per germline, CDR1 SGHDT and CDR2 YYEEEE. V lost 0 bases to trimming and J lost 0 bases, with 12 bases between them.

The chain recombines TRBV5-5 with TRBJ1-1, with D perhaps TRBD1 (6 bases). CDR3 length: 13 amino acids. V gave up 0 bases and J gave up 10 bases, with 13 bases separating them. Germline CDR1 reads SGHKS; CDR2 reads YYEKEE (reference sequence). This CDR3 reads CASSLGTEGRAFF. CDR3 bases: TGTGCCAGCAGCTTGGGGACAGAGGGTAGAGCTTTCTTT.

The J gene is TRBJ2-1, the V gene TRBV29-1; 10 bases line up with TRBD2. In germline, CDR1 is SQVTM, CDR2 ANQGSEA. This CDR3 comprises 14 residues. J was trimmed by 3 bases and V by 6 bases; bases with no gene match: 5. Here the CDR3 reads CSVSRTSGYNEQFF. The CDR3 DNA reads as TGCAGCGTCTCCCGGACTAGCGGCTACAATGAGCAGTTCTTC.

This clone has a count of ten or more. This chain connects TRBV5-4 to TRBJ1-1; D ambiguous. Per germline, CDR1 SGHNT and CDR2 YYREEE (reference sequence). This CDR3 comprises 12 residues. Trimming stripped 2 bases from V and 6 bases from J, with 8 bases between. The CDR3, as DNA: TGTGCCAGCAGCTTTAGCCAAGCTGAAGCTTTCTTT. It is translated as CASSFSQAEAFF.

This rearrangement joins TRBV5-1 to TRBJ2-7; D is perhaps TRBD1 (8 bases). In germline, CDR1 is SGHRS, CDR2 YFSETQ. The CDR3 has 14 residues. Trimming shortened V by 9 bases and J by 1 base, and 17 bases separated the two germline ends. CDR3 nucleotide sequence: TGCGCCACCTCGGAACAGGGGGGGTCCTACGAGCAGTACTTC. Its protein is CATSEQGGSYEQYF.

The rearrangement links TRBV6-6 to TRBJ1-2, with D perhaps matching TRBD1 (5 bases). The V end lost 4 bases, the J end lost 4 bases, and 7 bases lay between the germline ends. The CDR3 sequence is 12 residues long. Germline V gene data show CDR1 as MNHNY and CDR2 as SVGAGI (reference sequence). The CDR3 coding sequence is TGTGCCAGCAGTTTTGGGGCCTATGGCTACACCTTC. It encodes CASSFGAYGYTF.

The rearrangement uses TRBV29-1 and TRBJ1-1; TRBD1 matches 10 bases. The CDR3 sequence is 15 residues long. Germline V CDR1 and CDR2: SQVTM, ANQGSEA. V shed 0 bases, J shed 5 bases, and the junction held 6 bases outside the gene matches. CDR3 nucleotides: TGCAGCGTTGAAGATGAGGGGACAGGGGAAACTGAAGCTTTCTTT. Protein product: CSVEDEGTGETEAFF. Combining the CDR3 with reference TRBV29-1 and TRBJ1-1 gives the whole variable domain SAVISQKPSRDICQRGTSLTIQCQVDSQVTMMFWYRQQPGQSLTLIATANQGSEATYESGFVIDKFPISRPNLTFSTLTVSNMSPEDSSIYLCSVEDEGTGETEAFFGQGTRLTVV.

Turning to this clone: Relative to the germline gene, one junction end is altered; a read error may explain this. The rearrangement joins TRBV4-2 to TRBJ2-4, with 12 nucleotides matching TRBD2. Per germline, CDR1 LGHNA and CDR2 YNFKEQ. The CDR3 loop spans 18 amino acids. As DNA, the CDR3 is TGTGCCAGCAGCTGGGGACTAGCGGGCTCGGAAGGCAAAAACAGTCAGTACTTC. This encodes CASSWGLAGSEGKNSQYF.

This clone has a handful of counts. This sample includes further DNA sequences coding for the same CDR3. This chain uses TRBV18 with TRBJ2-7; 15 bases line up with TRBD2. CDR1 and CDR2 from the germline V gene are KGHSH and LQKENI. V lost 6 bases to trimming and J lost 0 bases; unmatched junction nucleotides: 9. The CDR3 is 18 amino acids. CDR3 in DNA: TGTGCCAGCTCGGCGGTCGGGACTAGCGGGAGGAGCTCCTACGAGCAGTACTTC. Protein: CASSAVGTSGRSSYEQYF. The full variable domain, completed using reference TRBV18 and TRBJ2-7, is NAGVMQNPRHLVRRRGQEARLRCSPMKGHSHVYWYRQLPEEGLKFMVYLQKENIIDESGMPKERFSAEFPKEGPSILRIQQVVRGDSAAYFCASSAVGTSGRSSYEQYFGPGTRLTVT.

The rearrangement uses TRBV10-3 and TRBJ2-2; 7 bases align to TRBD2. Germline CDR1 and CDR2: ENHRY and SYGVKD. The CDR3 is 14 residues long. After removal of 6 bases from V and 4 bases from J, the junction contained 5 bases not matched to a gene. The CDR3 DNA is TGTGCCATCAGCTCCGGGACTACCACCGGGGAGCTGTTTTTT. Its protein product is CAISSGTTTGELFF.

This clone was detected a few times. The chain has TRBV7-9 and TRBJ1-2; D gene uncertain. The V gene lost 5 bases and the J gene lost 2 bases, with 15 bases spanning the gap. This CDR3 has 15 amino acids. Germline V gene data show CDR1 as SEHNR and CDR2 as FQNEAQ (reference sequence). The CDR3 bases are TGTGCCAGCAGCCCCGGACTGATGGCCAACTATGGCTACACCTTC. Protein product: CASSPGLMANYGYTF.

In the case of this clone: Compared with germline, one end of the junction differs, possibly owing to a read error. The chain carries TRBV7-9 and TRBJ1-1, with D unresolved. There are 17 residues in the CDR3. Germline V gives CDR1 SEHNR, CDR2 FQNEAQ (reference sequence). Here the CDR3 reads CSSSFPQVGFKNTEAFF. In DNA form, the CDR3 reads TGTTCCAGCAGCTTTCCCCAGGTAGGATTCAAGAACACTGAAGCTTTCTTT.

CDR3 protein: CASSHVTRGGEQFF. CDR3 nucleotides: TGCGCCAGCAGCCACGTTACTCGCGGAGGGGAGCAGTTCTTC. The rearrangement joins TRBV4-3 to TRBJ2-1; D might be TRBD2 (6 bases). The CDR3 loop spans 14 amino acids. The germline V and J ends were trimmed by 3 bases and 10 bases, with 16 bases remaining between them. The germline V gene encodes CDR1 LGHNA and CDR2 YSLEER.

This chain connects TRBV11-1 to TRBJ1-2; TRBD1 aligns across 7 bases. This CDR3 has 15 amino acids. Germline-derived CDR1 and CDR2 are SGHAT and FQDESV (reference sequence). V was pared by 3 bases and J by 7 bases, with 11 bases of the junction left unmatched. The CDR3: CASSFPPAGGIGYTF. The CDR3 nucleotides are TGTGCCAGCAGCTTTCCCCCGGCAGGGGGTATTGGCTACACCTTC. Full variable domain (outside the CDR3, taken from reference TRBV11-1 and TRBJ1-2): EAEVAQSPRYKITEKSQAVAFWCDPISGHATLYWYRQILGQGPELLVQFQDESVVDDSQLPKDRFSAERLKGVDSTLKIQPAELGDSAMYLCASSFPPAGGIGYTFGSGTRLTVV.

The rearrangement joins TRBV4-1 to TRBJ2-5; D gene unclear. Germline CDR1 and CDR2: MGHRA and YSYEKL. With 1 base removed from V and 2 bases from J, the gap between germline ends came to 8 bases. This CDR3 comprises 14 residues. The CDR3 DNA follows: TGCGCCAGCAGCCAAGCTGTCAGACAAGAGACCCAGTACTTC. Encoded protein: CASSQAVRQETQYF.

The chain couples TRBV5-6 to TRBJ1-2; possibly TRBD1 for D (5 bases). The CDR3 covers 15 residues. Germline CDR1 reads SGHDT; CDR2 reads YYEEEE. Trimming cost V 4 bases and J 8 bases, with 21 bases left between them. The CDR3: CASSPGLSDGWGYTF. CDR3 in DNA: TGTGCCAGCAGCCCGGGACTCTCCGATGGTTGGGGCTACACCTTC.

The chain employs TRBV4-1 and TRBJ2-1, with 7 bases lining up with TRBD2. This CDR3 has 14 amino acids. Per the germline V gene, CDR1 is MGHRA and CDR2 is YSYEKL. J gave up 5 bases and V 1 base, and 2 bases lay outside the gene matches. CDR3 amino acids: CASSQVGRDNEQFF. The CDR3 DNA sequence: TGCGCCAGCAGCCAAGTGGGGAGGGACAATGAGCAGTTCTTC.

V is TRBV15 and J is TRBJ1-2, with 9 bases fitting TRBD1. Germline CDR1 LNHNV, CDR2 YYDKDF (reference sequence). The CDR3 length is 17 residues. V trimming: 2 bases; J trimming: 1 base; junction bases outside the gene matches: 8. CDR3 sequence (DNA): TGTGCCACCAGCAGATATAAAACAGGGGGCCTTAACTATGGCTACACCTTC. It translates to CATSRYKTGGLNYGYTF.

The V and J genes are TRBV7-8 and TRBJ2-7, with 10 bases lining up with TRBD2. Germline V gene data show CDR1 as SGHVS and CDR2 as FQNEAQ. V lost 1 base to trimming and J lost 4 bases; unmatched junction nucleotides: 4. The CDR3 sequence is 15 residues long. The CDR3 nucleotides read TGTGCCAGCAGCTTAGAGGCTAGCGGGAGATACGAGCAGTACTTC. This translates into CASSLEASGRYEQYF.

Here the CDR3 reads CASNRDSGRSYNEQFF. The DNA of the CDR3 is TGTGCCAGCAACCGAGACAGCGGGAGGTCCTACAATGAGCAGTTCTTC. The rearrangement joins TRBV4-2 to TRBJ2-1, with 9 bases identical to TRBD2. The CDR3 has 16 residues. Germline trimming cut 7 bases from V and 1 base from J; bases unmatched to any gene: 8. CDR1 LGHNA and CDR2 YNFKEQ come from the germline V gene.